This record covers a single T cell receptor beta chain. Its antigen is as yet unknown. The data are from a study of identical twins. Study observations and caveats: With abundant cord blood beta clonotypes, insertions were fewer; memory repertoires showed no such pattern.

Germline V gene sequence: CDR1 MNHNS, CDR2 SASEGT. The trim removed 7 bases at V and 3 bases at J, leaving 8 bases unmatched. The CDR3 contains 15 residues. Each CDR3 protein is one row after TCRdb ran MiXCR on the 5' RACE reads. Of around 160,000 distinct CDR3 sequences listed, under 4.5% are singletons. The receptor's source is a man in his late teens or twenties in good health. The genes are TRBV6-1 and TRBJ2-7; the match to TRBD1 covers 11 bases. The specimen sequenced was memory T cells sorted from blood. The CDR3 DNA is TGTGCCAGCACTCAAACCGGGACAGGGGGCTACGAGCAGTACTTC. It encodes CASTQTGTGGYEQYF.